This TCR beta chain was documented in a study of blood T cells in healthy people across ages. Healthy individuals of Caucasian origin from Russia, aged roughly 6 to 100, served as donors. Together with a sample-barcoded 5' primer, a J-beta primer mix was included in a second PCR lasting about 7 to 11 cycles. TCRdb independently ran MiXCR on the 5' RACE reads; one entry per CDR3 protein. The sample records hundreds of thousands of distinct CDR3 sequences, roughly three fifths being singletons. The V gene lost 2 bases and the J gene lost 0 bases, with 5 bases spanning the gap. The CDR3 covers 14 residues. Germline lookup yields CDR1 MNHNY and CDR2 SVGAGI (reference sequence).

The chain recombines TRBV6-6 with TRBJ2-1, with D tentatively TRBD1 (5 bases). The sequence was obtained from a man aged 35-49 years in good health. What was sequenced was blood. Here the CDR3 reads CASSYDSSYNEQFF. The CDR3, as DNA: TGTGCCAGCAGTTACGACAGCTCCTACAATGAGCAGTTCTTC.